This T cell receptor beta chain emerged from a study of cytomegalovirus exposure and HLA in healthy donors. The table lists this clone with a few counts. What it binds is unknown. PCR was performed using 60 Vbeta and 13 Jbeta primers. Sequenced by immunoSEQ multiplex PCR; TCRdb stores in-frame clones only, minus some. The table includes 80,000 to 100,000 clones, about four fifths detected once. Findings of the study overall: TCR beta chain V- and J-gene trimming was linked, in a later analysis, to a missense variant in DCLRE1C. The likely explanation for a cluster of highly shared sequence variants was sequencing artifact. TRBV6-2, TRBV6-3 and other indistinguishable V segments were excluded.

The CDR3 length is 10 residues. Trimming removed 8 bases at V and 3 bases at J, with 5 bases between. The germline V gene encodes CDR1 SNHLY and CDR2 FYNNEI. V and J are TRBV2 and TRBJ2-7; unclear D gene. The receptor comes from a man between 40 and 49 years old in good health and CMV-seropositive. Specimen: PBMCs. The CDR3 nucleotides are TGTGCCAGCGGAGACTACGAGCAGTACTTC. Protein product: CASGDYEQYF.